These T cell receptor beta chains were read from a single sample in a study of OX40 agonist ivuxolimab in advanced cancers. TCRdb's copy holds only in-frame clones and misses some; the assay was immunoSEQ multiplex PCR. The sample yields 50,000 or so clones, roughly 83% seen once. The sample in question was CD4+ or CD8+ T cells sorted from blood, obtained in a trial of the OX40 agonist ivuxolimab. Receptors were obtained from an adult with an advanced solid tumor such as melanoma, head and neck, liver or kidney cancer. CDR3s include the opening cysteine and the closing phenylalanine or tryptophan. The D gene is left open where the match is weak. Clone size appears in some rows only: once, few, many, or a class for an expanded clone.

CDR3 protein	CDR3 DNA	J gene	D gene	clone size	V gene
CASSLQGATEAFF	TGCGCCAGCAGCCTACAGGGGGCCACTGAAGCTTTCTTT	TRBJ1-1	TRBD1	-	TRBV4-3
CASSLMGRDGTEAFF	TGTGCCAGCAGTTTAATGGGCAGGGATGGAACTGAAGCTTTCTTT	TRBJ1-1	-	-	TRBV27
CASSPVLFTGVYEQYF	TGTGCCAGCTCACCAGTTTTATTTACAGGGGTCTACGAGCAGTACTTC	TRBJ2-7	TRBD1	-	TRBV18
CASSEWRSQGIVSPLHF	TGTGCCAGCAGTGAATGGAGGTCGCAGGGTATTGTTTCACCCCTCCACTTT	TRBJ1-6	-	-	TRBV2
CASSAGTGGRNTEAFF	TGTGCCAGCAGCGCCGGGACAGGGGGCAGGAACACTGAAGCTTTCTTT	TRBJ1-1	TRBD1	-	TRBV9
CASSLTRSSTGNTIYF	TGTGCCAGCAGCTTGACCCGCAGTTCGACCGGAAACACCATATATTTT	TRBJ1-3	-	-	TRBV5-5
CASTAYEQYF	TGTGCCAGCACCGCCTACGAGCAGTACTTC	TRBJ2-7	-	few	TRBV27
CASSEIGAAGELFF	TGTGCCAGCAGTGAAATAGGAGCCGCCGGGGAGCTGTTTTTT	TRBJ2-2	-	-	TRBV6-1
CASSIVGGQAGRNTIYF	TGTGCCAGTAGTATAGTCGGCGGACAGGCCGGCAGAAACACCATATATTTT	TRBJ1-3	TRBD1	many	TRBV19
CASSRRDRGQGISPNTEAFF	TGTGCCAGCAGCCGCCGGGACAGGGGGCAGGGAATATCTCCGAACACTGAAGCTTTCTTT	TRBJ1-1	-	-	TRBV21-1
CASSLTGGNEKLFF	TGTGCCAGCAGCTTGACAGGGGGTAATGAAAAACTGTTTTTT	TRBJ1-4	TRBD1	few	TRBV5-5
CASSFDGDYGYTF	TGTGCCAGTAGTTTTGACGGAGACTATGGCTACACCTTC	TRBJ1-2	-	few	TRBV19
CASSFVPNTEAFF	TGTGCCAGCAGCTTTGTGCCCAACACTGAAGCTTTCTTT	TRBJ1-1	-	once	TRBV7-3
CASSPLGATNEKLFF	TGTGCCAGCTCACCCCTGGGGGCGACTAATGAAAAACTGTTTTTT	TRBJ1-4	-	-	TRBV18
CASTSPPWETQYF	TGTGCCAGCACCTCCCCACCTTGGGAGACCCAGTACTTC	TRBJ2-5	-	-	TRBV28
CAAGLAEPLFYNEQFF	TGTGCCGCAGGACTAGCGGAACCCCTCTTCTACAATGAGCAGTTCTTC	TRBJ2-1	TRBD2	few	TRBV5-5